Listed here are 7 T cell receptor delta chains from one sample, sequenced in a study of gamma delta lymphoproliferative disorders and STAT genes. TCRdb repeated clone calling on the multiplex PCR reads with CATT. Of 1,500 to 2,000 delta-chain clones in the sample, 2.7% were seen once. Genomic DNA from isolated PBMCs served as the sequencing template. Sample: blood. The receptors here all came from a human donor in good health.

The sample holds a few counts of this clone. The V and J genes are TRDV2 and TRDJ3; 8 nucleotides agree with TRDD3. The CDR3 runs 19 residues. Germline assignment: CDR1 GEAIGNYY and CDR2 EKD. V shed 0 bases, J shed 0 bases, and the junction held 6 bases outside the gene matches. The CDR3 nucleotides are TGTGCCTGTGACACCGGATACTGGGGGGGCTCCTGGGACACCCGACAGATGTTTTTC. Amino acids: CACDTGYWGGSWDTRQMFF.

This clone has only a few counts. A far more abundant clone sits one base away, making this likely a read error. This chain links TRDV2 with TRDJ1; 10 nucleotides agree with TRDD3. J lost 0 bases, V lost 5 bases, and 17 bases had no gene match. The germline CDR1 and CDR2 sequences are GEAIGNYY and EKD. The CDR3 has 19 residues. CDR3 coding DNA: TGTGCCTGTGGCACACCCCAAATACCTACTGGGGGATACACCGATAAACTCATCTTT. It encodes CACGTPQIPTGGYTDKLIF.

By frequency in the sample, this clone is large. The chain recombines TRDV2 with TRDJ1, with TRDD3 matching over 12 bases. CDR3 length equals 17 residues. V gave up 3 bases and J gave up 1 base; unmatched junction bases: 8. Germline V CDR1 and CDR2: GEAIGNYY, EKD. The CDR3 loop is CACDYVLGDTPTDKLIF. The CDR3 coding sequence is TGTGCCTGTGACTACGTACTGGGGGATACCCCCACCGATAAACTCATCTTT.

This clone was observed a handful of times. A far larger clone is a single base away, which makes a read error likely. The sample has other DNA sequences that encode this CDR3 too. This sequence joins TRDV1 and TRDJ1, with 12 bases that match TRDD3. The CDR3 is 21 amino acids. Germline CDR1 TSWWSYY, CDR2 QGS. In DNA form, the CDR3 reads TGTGCTCTTGGGGAGATGAGTCCCGAGTACTGGGGGATACTCTATCCCGATAAACTCATTTTT. As protein: CALGEMSPEYWGILYPDKLIF.

On this clone: Given a far larger clone just one base away, this is likely a sequencing read error. This specimen includes other DNA sequences encoding the same CDR3. The genes are TRDV1 and TRDJ1, with D perhaps TRDD2 (6 bases). V was shortened by 1 base and J by 0 bases, with 42 bases between the two germline ends. The CDR3 covers 26 residues. Germline-derived CDR1 and CDR2 are TSWWSYY and QGS. The CDR3 DNA reads as TGTGCTCTTGGGGAACCTAAGACTTCTCCTACGAGGTATACCGGGGGTAACGGGTCGTACACCGATAAACTCATCTTT. This gives the protein CALGEPKTSPTRYTGGNGSYTDKLIF.

Comment on this clone: A far larger clone lies a single base away; this is likely a read error. The rearrangement links TRDV2 to TRDJ3; 8 bases align to TRDD3. CDR3 length: 20 amino acids. The J segment lost 2 bases and the V segment lost 3 bases, leaving 14 bases of the junction unmatched. Germline assignment: CDR1 GEAIGNYY and CDR2 EKD. The chain's CDR3 is CACDSVLGGKRPWDTRQMFF. The CDR3 DNA is TGTGCCTGTGACTCCGTACTGGGGGGAAAGCGCCCCTGGGACACCCGACAGATGTTTTTC.

In this sample, this clone turned up a few times. A read error is the likely source, as a far larger clone sits one nucleotide away. The same CDR3 can be traced to other DNA sequences in this sample. This rearrangement joins TRDV2 to TRDJ3; 13 positions agree with TRDD3. The CDR3 loop spans 20 amino acids. V lost 0 bases, J lost 4 bases, and 8 bases stayed unmatched. Germline CDR1 is GEAIGNYY and CDR2 is EKD. The CDR3 DNA sequence: TGTGCCTGTGACACCCTACTGGGGGATACGAGCTCTTGGGACACCCGACAGATGTTTTTC. The encoded protein is CACDTLLGDTSSWDTRQMFF.